This T cell receptor beta chain was retrieved from a study of resident and recirculating memory T cells in vitiligo. Here immunoSEQ multiplex PCR was the method, and the copy in TCRdb shows in-frame clones only, minus some. Seen here are about 45,000 clones, over 90% observed once, and the top ten hold over 3.5%. CDR3 size: 14 residues. From germline, CDR1 is MGHRA and CDR2 YSYEKL. The ends were cut back, 1 base at V and 9 bases at J, with 13 bases in the middle. Comments on this clone: The sample has other DNA sequences that encode this CDR3 too.

Anyone treated within the previous three months was excluded. The source of this sequence is a male donor with vitiligo. The chain carries TRBV4-1 and TRBJ2-1; tentative D call: TRBD2 (7 bases). Sequencing was carried out using blood. The CDR3 DNA reads as TGCGCCAGCAGCCAAGTTGGCGGGGGCTCTGAGCAGTTCTTC. This encodes CASSQVGGGSEQFF.